The present T cell receptor beta chain was sequenced within a study of cytomegalovirus exposure and HLA in healthy donors. Study overall: Of over 300 genotyped donors, about 80% clustered with self-reported Caucasian donors.

General observations from the study: In vitro work confirmed that a few CMV-associated chains recognize CMV antigens.

As regards this clone: The antigen is not known.

When sampled, the donors appeared nominally healthy, though they likely had unrecorded immune exposures. Germline-derived CDR1 and CDR2 are LGHNT and FRNRAP. V gave up 2 bases and J gave up 5 bases, with 6 bases separating them. This CDR3 has 12 residues. A multiplex PCR was run with 60 Vbeta primers and 13 Jbeta primers. Method: immunoSEQ multiplex PCR; TCRdb's copy keeps in-frame clones and lacks some. The sample consists of 150,000 to 200,000 clones, roughly 80% of them appearing once. The sequenced material came from PBMCs. This chain links TRBV12-5 with TRBJ2-5; no clear D. This receptor was identified in a woman aged 45-60 years in good health and CMV-seropositive. The CDR3, as DNA: TGTGCTAGTGGTTTGCGTTCGGAGACCCAGTACTTC. Translating gives CASGLRSETQYF.